The rows below give T cell receptor beta chains drawn from one sample of a study of T cells in Graves' hyperthyroidism and ophthalmopathy. TCRdb re-called the multiplex PCR reads with MiXCR, one entry per CDR3 protein. The table has about 250,000 distinct CDR3 sequences, about 24% seen once. Material: blood. The receptor source for this set is a woman aged 35 to 49 with Graves' ophthalmopathy. CDR3s include the opening cysteine and the closing phenylalanine or tryptophan. The D gene is left open where the match is weak. Clone size is shown for a subset of rows, as once, few, many or a class of expanded clone.

v_call: TRBV12-3/TRBV12-4
clone_size: many
j_call: TRBJ2-2
d_call: .
cdr3_aa: CASTLGGGEAGELFF
cdr3_nt: TGTGCCAGCACCCTAGGGGGCGGGGAGGCCGGGGAGCTGTTTTTT

v_call: TRBV30
clone_size: few
j_call: TRBJ2-7
d_call: TRBD1
cdr3_aa: CAWSRTGGNEQYF
cdr3_nt: TGTGCCTGGAGTAGGACAGGGGGCAACGAGCAGTACTTC

v_call: TRBV28
clone_size: many
j_call: TRBJ2-5
d_call: TRBD1
cdr3_aa: CASSLARDREETQYF
cdr3_nt: TGTGCCAGCAGTTTAGCCCGGGACAGGGAAGAGACCCAGTACTTC

v_call: TRBV10-3
clone_size: many
j_call: TRBJ2-2
d_call: .
cdr3_aa: CAIKGGNTGELFF
cdr3_nt: TGTGCCATCAAGGGGGGCAACACCGGGGAGCTGTTTTTT

v_call: TRBV19
clone_size: many
j_call: TRBJ1-5
d_call: TRBD1
cdr3_aa: CASSIRTGRQPQHF
cdr3_nt: TGTGCCAGTAGTATCCGGACAGGGAGACAGCCCCAGCATTTT

v_call: TRBV6-5
clone_size: many
j_call: TRBJ2-7
d_call: .
cdr3_aa: CASRGQPFMHEQYF
cdr3_nt: TGTGCCAGCAGAGGACAGCCATTCATGCACGAGCAGTACTTC

v_call: TRBV30
clone_size: many
j_call: TRBJ1-1
d_call: .
cdr3_aa: CAWSVYMEGQAFF
cdr3_nt: TGTGCCTGGAGTGTATACATGGAGGGACAAGCTTTCTTT

v_call: TRBV5-1
clone_size: .
j_call: TRBJ1-1
d_call: .
cdr3_aa: CASTPLVTTGRTEAFF
cdr3_nt: TGCGCCAGCACCCCGCTTGTGACAACTGGGAGGACTGAAGCTTTCTTT

v_call: TRBV2
clone_size: many
j_call: TRBJ2-7
d_call: .
cdr3_aa: CASSEAGFSSAEQYF
cdr3_nt: TGTGCCAGCAGTGAAGCGGGATTCTCCTCGGCCGAGCAGTACTTC

v_call: TRBV28
clone_size: medium-sized
j_call: TRBJ2-5
d_call: .
cdr3_aa: CASSFGAGNGETQYF
cdr3_nt: TGTGCCAGCAGTTTTGGGGCGGGGAACGGCGAGACCCAGTACTTC

v_call: TRBV28
clone_size: many
j_call: TRBJ1-2
d_call: .
cdr3_aa: CASSSPQGFYGYTF
cdr3_nt: TGTGCCAGCAGTTCCCCCCAGGGATTCTATGGCTACACCTTC

v_call: TRBV5-1
clone_size: many
j_call: TRBJ2-7
d_call: TRBD2
cdr3_aa: CASSFGLAGISYEQYF
cdr3_nt: TGCGCCAGCAGCTTTGGACTAGCGGGTATCTCCTACGAGCAGTACTTC

v_call: TRBV30
clone_size: few
j_call: TRBJ1-1
d_call: .
cdr3_aa: CAWSVGLNTEAFF
cdr3_nt: TGTGCCTGGAGTGTAGGCCTGAACACTGAAGCTTTCTTT

v_call: TRBV6-1
clone_size: many
j_call: TRBJ2-5
d_call: TRBD2
cdr3_aa: CASRTTKLARQETQYF
cdr3_nt: TGTGCCAGCAGAACAACCAAACTAGCGCGTCAAGAGACCCAGTACTTC

v_call: TRBV25-1
clone_size: .
j_call: TRBJ1-5
d_call: .
cdr3_aa: CASSGLFGPQHF
cdr3_nt: TGTGCCAGCAGTGGGTTGTTTGGGCCCCAGCATTTT

v_call: TRBV6-2/TRBV6-3
clone_size: .
j_call: TRBJ2-7
d_call: .
cdr3_aa: CASSIRGTSYEQYF
cdr3_nt: TGTGCCAGCAGTATAAGAGGGACCTCCTACGAGCAGTACTTC

v_call: TRBV29-1
clone_size: many
j_call: TRBJ2-7
d_call: TRBD2
cdr3_aa: CSVLGLAVEGEQYF
cdr3_nt: TGCAGCGTTCTAGGACTAGCGGTAGAAGGCGAGCAGTACTTC

v_call: TRBV7-2
clone_size: many
j_call: TRBJ2-7
d_call: .
cdr3_aa: CASSLVQAVYEQYF
cdr3_nt: TGTGCCAGCAGCTTAGTCCAGGCGGTCTACGAGCAGTACTTC

v_call: TRBV28
clone_size: many
j_call: TRBJ2-5
d_call: TRBD1
cdr3_aa: CASSAFRDSKETQYF
cdr3_nt: TGTGCCAGCAGTGCCTTCCGGGACAGTAAGGAGACCCAGTACTTC

v_call: TRBV12-3/TRBV12-4
clone_size: .
j_call: TRBJ2-5
d_call: TRBD2
cdr3_aa: CASSLTRGLAGGKAWETQYF
cdr3_nt: TGTGCCAGCAGTCTCACCAGGGGACTAGCGGGGGGCAAAGCCTGGGAGACCCAGTACTTC

v_call: TRBV19
clone_size: many
j_call: TRBJ2-5
d_call: .
cdr3_aa: CASSMKAETQYF
cdr3_nt: TGTGCCAGTAGTATGAAAGCTGAGACCCAGTACTTC

v_call: TRBV5-1
clone_size: .
j_call: TRBJ2-5
d_call: .
cdr3_aa: CASKETLQETQYF
cdr3_nt: TGCGCCAGCAAAGAGACGCTCCAAGAGACCCAGTACTTC

v_call: TRBV4-2
clone_size: many
j_call: TRBJ1-1
d_call: .
cdr3_aa: CASSPPAGDSTEAFF
cdr3_nt: TGTGCCAGCAGCCCCCCGGCGGGGGATAGTACTGAAGCTTTCTTT

v_call: TRBV6-2/TRBV6-3
clone_size: .
j_call: TRBJ2-7
d_call: .
cdr3_aa: CASSYLTETYEQYF
cdr3_nt: TGTGCCAGCAGTTACCTCACTGAAACCTACGAGCAGTACTTC

v_call: TRBV19
clone_size: many
j_call: TRBJ2-2
d_call: TRBD2
cdr3_aa: CASRTSGLVNGELFF
cdr3_nt: TGTGCCAGTAGAACATCGGGACTAGTGAACGGGGAGCTGTTTTTT

v_call: TRBV6-1
clone_size: many
j_call: TRBJ1-2
d_call: .
cdr3_aa: CASRRTGYGYTF
cdr3_nt: TGTGCCAGCAGGCGGACGGGCTATGGCTACACCTTC

v_call: TRBV3-1
clone_size: few
j_call: TRBJ2-3
d_call: TRBD1
cdr3_aa: CASSSAPGQGTDTQYF
cdr3_nt: TGTGCCAGCAGCTCAGCCCCGGGACAGGGGACAGATACGCAGTATTTT

v_call: TRBV30
clone_size: .
j_call: TRBJ2-5
d_call: .
cdr3_aa: CAWSISWGQRSQETQYF
cdr3_nt: TGTGCCTGGAGTATATCCTGGGGCCAGCGGTCACAAGAGACCCAGTACTTC

v_call: TRBV18
clone_size: many
j_call: TRBJ2-7
d_call: TRBD1
cdr3_aa: CASSPGQGSYEQYF
cdr3_nt: TGTGCCAGCAGTCCGGGACAGGGATCCTACGAGCAGTACTTC

v_call: TRBV19
clone_size: many
j_call: TRBJ1-1
d_call: TRBD1
cdr3_aa: CASSIVTGGTEAFF
cdr3_nt: TGTGCCAGTAGTATCGTGACAGGGGGCACTGAAGCTTTCTTT

v_call: TRBV20-1
clone_size: many
j_call: TRBJ2-5
d_call: .
cdr3_aa: CSARDFQETQYF
cdr3_nt: TGCAGTGCTAGGGACTTCCAAGAGACCCAGTACTTC

v_call: TRBV24-1
clone_size: .
j_call: TRBJ2-2
d_call: TRBD1
cdr3_aa: CATSDWGQGEFAGELFF
cdr3_nt: TGTGCCACCAGTGATTGGGGACAGGGGGAATTTGCCGGGGAGCTGTTTTTT

v_call: TRBV7-9
clone_size: many
j_call: TRBJ2-7
d_call: TRBD1
cdr3_aa: CASSLPGQGRYEQYF
cdr3_nt: TGTGCCAGCAGCCTTCCGGGACAGGGGAGGTACGAGCAGTACTTC

v_call: TRBV10-3
clone_size: many
j_call: TRBJ1-1
d_call: .
cdr3_aa: CAISSPGVEAFF
cdr3_nt: TGTGCCATCAGTTCCCCAGGGGTTGAAGCTTTCTTT

v_call: TRBV6-5
clone_size: many
j_call: TRBJ2-7
d_call: TRBD1
cdr3_aa: CASSRDRETPEQYF
cdr3_nt: TGTGCCAGCAGTCGGGACAGGGAGACCCCCGAGCAGTACTTC

v_call: TRBV28
clone_size: many
j_call: TRBJ2-7
d_call: .
cdr3_aa: CASSLTGTGRYEQYF
cdr3_nt: TGTGCCAGCAGTCTCACCGGGACTGGACGATACGAGCAGTACTTC

v_call: TRBV6-1
clone_size: .
j_call: TRBJ1-2
d_call: .
cdr3_aa: CASTALDILKGYTF
cdr3_nt: TGTGCCAGCACCGCCCTGGACATCCTTAAGGGCTACACCTTC

v_call: TRBV29-1
clone_size: once
j_call: TRBJ2-5
d_call: TRBD1
cdr3_aa: CSGTYQGDQETQYF
cdr3_nt: TGCAGCGGAACCTATCAGGGGGACCAAGAGACCCAGTACTTC

v_call: TRBV4-1
clone_size: many
j_call: TRBJ2-7
d_call: .
cdr3_aa: CASSQALQSYEQYF
cdr3_nt: TGCGCCAGCAGCCAAGCCCTACAGTCCTACGAGCAGTACTTC

v_call: TRBV15
clone_size: many
j_call: TRBJ2-5
d_call: .
cdr3_aa: CATSRDRRETQYF
cdr3_nt: TGTGCCACCAGCAGAGACAGGCGGGAGACCCAGTACTTC

v_call: TRBV12-3/TRBV12-4
clone_size: few
j_call: TRBJ1-2
d_call: TRBD1
cdr3_aa: CASSLGTGTGYTF
cdr3_nt: TGTGCCAGCAGCTTGGGGACAGGAACTGGCTACACCTTC

v_call: TRBV6-5
clone_size: many
j_call: TRBJ1-2
d_call: TRBD1
cdr3_aa: CASSYGVGGVYGYTF
cdr3_nt: TGTGCCAGCAGTTATGGTGTAGGGGGCGTCTATGGCTACACCTTC

v_call: TRBV30
clone_size: many
j_call: TRBJ1-2
d_call: .
cdr3_aa: CAWSQGLGYGYTF
cdr3_nt: TGTGCCTGGAGTCAAGGGTTAGGCTATGGCTACACCTTC

v_call: TRBV14
clone_size: many
j_call: TRBJ2-7
d_call: TRBD1
cdr3_aa: CASSQVGTGRYEQYF
cdr3_nt: TGTGCCAGCAGCCAAGTGGGGACAGGTCGCTACGAGCAGTACTTC

v_call: TRBV10-3
clone_size: many
j_call: TRBJ1-5
d_call: .
cdr3_aa: CAISEGQDGQPQHF
cdr3_nt: TGTGCCATCAGTGAAGGGCAGGACGGCCAGCCCCAGCATTTT